This TCR beta chain was profiled in a study of T cell responses to AZD1222 COVID-19 vaccine. Whole-study results and caveats: Dominant at 160-218 and 743-854, vaccine-associated CD4 TCRs also spanned spike. Mostly white British, mostly female donors; authors suggested clonal diversity may be underestimated. None of the repertoires were sampled until the peak T cell response had passed.

Second-dose schedules of about 4 or about 12 weeks were combined. Concerning this clone: Its antigen is undetermined.

Sequencing used immunoSEQ multiplex PCR; TCRdb keeps in-frame clones, though not all of them. The sample has roughly 120,000 clones; roughly 88% are singletons. The CDR3 loop spans 11 amino acids. Trimming removed 2 bases from V and 7 bases from J, with 5 bases in between. Per the germline V gene, CDR1 is MNHEY and CDR2 is SVGEGT. This chain connects TRBV6-2 or TRBV6-3 to TRBJ1-2; D gene unclear. This receptor was obtained from an adult who received the AZD1222 COVID-19 vaccine. Specimen: peripheral blood, collected 28 days after the second AZD1222 dose. The CDR3 region has the DNA TGTGCCAGCAGTTACACGGGTGGCTACACCTTC. It yields the protein CASSYTGGYTF.